Below, one T cell receptor beta chain is given with its context. Losses at the gene ends were 5 bases for V and 7 bases for J; bases not matched to a gene: 7. The V gene's germline CDR1 is DFQATT and CDR2 SNEGSKA (reference sequence). This CDR3 region has 14 residues. Reverse transcription of roughly 0.5 to 1 ug RNA was performed with random hexamers. Across 54 Vbeta and 13 Jbeta, TCR beta CDR3 was amplified with immunoSEQ multiplex PCR. Each CDR3 protein gets one entry after TCRdb re-called the immunoSEQ multiplex PCR reads with MiXCR. The table shows over 120,000 distinct CDR3 sequences, with over 90% occurring only once. Sequencing of TCR beta, carried out with a high-throughput approach, was applied to CD8+ and CD4+ T cells from the blood. This entry is derived from a study of CD8 T cells in Susac syndrome. Study at large: The sequenced Susac syndrome patients comprised six with active disease and eight in remission.

Sequenced sample: CD4+ T cells from PBMCs. This receptor was taken from a human donor with Susac syndrome. The chain carries TRBV20-1 and TRBJ2-3, with 12 bases identical to TRBD2. The CDR3 region has the DNA TGCAGTGCTCCCGGACTAGCGGGGACCTATACGCAGTATTTT. This translates into CSAPGLAGTYTQYF.